Sequencing of this T cell receptor (beta chain) was carried out in a study of blood T cell repertoires in COVID-19. Turning to the study itself: Both acute and convalescent COVID-19 samples were obtained from the United States, Italy and Spain. In each case, the material was cDNA or gDNA derived from T cells, B-cell-depleted T cells, or PBMCs.

CDR3 length equals 15 residues. Germline lookup yields CDR1 SQVTM and CDR2 ANQGSEA. V trimming: 7 bases; J trimming: 3 bases; junction bases outside the gene matches: 12. As handled by the study authors: For nucleated cells, counts were estimated from reference gene primer amplification. Measured with immunoSEQ multiplex PCR; TCRdb has only the in-frame clones, and not every one. The V and J calls and clone size come from that table; D and trimming were worked out from the DNA. The table shows over 30,000 clones, with roughly 88% occurring only once. The chain links TRBV29-1 to TRBJ2-7, with 10 positions matching TRBD1. This TCR was sampled from a woman in her 70s with active COVID-19. Sample: peripheral blood. The CDR3 reads CSALSLTGGDYEQYF. In nucleotides, the CDR3 is TGCAGCGCCCTGTCCCTGACAGGGGGCGACTACGAGCAGTACTTC.